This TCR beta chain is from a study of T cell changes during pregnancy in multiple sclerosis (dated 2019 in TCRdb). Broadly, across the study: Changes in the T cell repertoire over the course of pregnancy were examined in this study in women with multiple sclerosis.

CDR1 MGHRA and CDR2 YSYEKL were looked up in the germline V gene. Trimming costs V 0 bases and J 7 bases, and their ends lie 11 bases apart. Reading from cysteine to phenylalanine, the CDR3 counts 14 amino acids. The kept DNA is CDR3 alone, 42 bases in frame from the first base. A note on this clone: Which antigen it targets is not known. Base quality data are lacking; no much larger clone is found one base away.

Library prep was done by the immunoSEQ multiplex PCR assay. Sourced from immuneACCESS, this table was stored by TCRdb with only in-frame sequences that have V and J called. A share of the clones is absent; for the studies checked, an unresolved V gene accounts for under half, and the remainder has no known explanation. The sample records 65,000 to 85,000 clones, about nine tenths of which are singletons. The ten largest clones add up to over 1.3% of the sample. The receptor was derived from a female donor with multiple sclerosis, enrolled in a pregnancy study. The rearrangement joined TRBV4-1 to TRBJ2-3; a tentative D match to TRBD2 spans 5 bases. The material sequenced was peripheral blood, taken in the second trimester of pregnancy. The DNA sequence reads TGCGCCAGCAGCCAAGATGTAGAGCGGAATACGCAGTATTTT. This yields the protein CASSQDVERNTQYF.